A single sample gave rise to the 26 T cell receptor beta chains below, sequenced in a study of vaccination and CD4 T cells after COVID-19. This sample's treatment: approximately 10-day PBMC culture with coronavirus spike peptide pools or control peptides (ViraFEST assay). Scientists ran DNA taken from cultured CD4+ T cells through the Oncomine TCR Beta short-read assay for sequencing. Using its own MiXCR run on the PCR reads, TCRdb lists one record per CDR3 protein. This repertoire shows around 9,000 distinct CDR3 sequences, about three fifths found once; its top ten account for about 7.6%. What these receptors recognize is not known. Sequenced: CD4+ T cells from blood, cultured in vitro. The receptors come from a human donor who had recovered from COVID-19.

This rearrangement joins TRBV2 to TRBJ1-5, with 9 nucleotides matching TRBD1. There are 12 residues in the CDR3. Germline-derived CDR1 and CDR2 are SNHLY and FYNNEI. V shed 9 bases, J shed 9 bases, and the junction held 6 bases outside the gene matches. CDR3 region: CARGQGSGPQHF. DNA for the CDR3: TGTGCCAGGGGACAGGGCTCGGGGCCCCAGCATTTT.

The rearrangement joins TRBV6-1 to TRBJ2-7; 8 bases agree with TRBD1. Trimming at V came to 2 bases and at J to 6 bases, leaving 6 bases not matched to a gene. The CDR3 totals 14 residues. Germline CDR1 MNHNS, CDR2 SASEGT. The CDR3 DNA follows: TGTGCCAGCAGTGAAACTCGCAGGGGGCGCGAGCAGTACTTC. It specifies CASSETRRGREQYF.

J is TRBJ2-3 and V is TRBV6-2 or TRBV6-3; the match to TRBD2 covers 14 bases. The CDR3 has 17 residues. V lost 4 bases, J lost 2 bases, and 5 bases stayed unmatched. In germline, CDR1 is MNHEY, CDR2 SVGEGT. The DNA for the CDR3 is TGTGCCAGCAGTTCGTGGACTAGCGGGGGGTACACAGATACGCAGTATTTT. It codes for CASSSWTSGGYTDTQYF.

This clonotype was observed a few times. V is TRBV18 and J is TRBJ1-1, with no clear D. V was cut by 7 bases and J by 0 bases, with 9 bases left in between. CDR1 KGHSH and CDR2 LQKENI come from the germline V gene. This CDR3 region has 13 residues. The CDR3 is CASLWGVNTEAFF. The CDR3 DNA is TGTGCCAGCTTATGGGGTGTGAACACTGAAGCTTTCTTT.

This rearrangement joins TRBV19 to TRBJ1-5; D gene uncertain. CDR1 is LNHDA, CDR2 SQIVND, per germline (reference sequence). This CDR3 region has 14 residues. V dropped 3 bases and J dropped 4 bases, with 10 bases sitting between them. The DNA of the CDR3 is TGTGCCAGTAGTATCCCGGCCAAGAATCAGCCCCAGCATTTT. Translated, it gives CASSIPAKNQPQHF. The full variable domain, its missing parts supplied by reference TRBV19 and TRBJ1-5, is DGGITQSPKYLFRKEGQNVTLSCEQNLNHDAMYWYRQDPGQGLRLIYYSQIVNDFQKGDIAEGYSVSREKKESFPLTVTSAQKNPTAFYLCASSIPAKNQPQHFGDGTRLSIL.

The chain links TRBV10-3 to TRBJ2-1; 7 bases align to TRBD2. The CDR3 spans 16 residues. With V trimmed by 5 bases and J by 10 bases, 17 bases remained unmatched. In germline, CDR1 is ENHRY, CDR2 SYGVKD. CDR3 DNA sequence: TGTGCCATCAGTCCCTATGGGGGAGGGCCTTCGGGAGAGCAGTTCTTC. It specifies CAISPYGGGPSGEQFF.

This clonotype was counted only a few times. The chain has TRBV20-1 and TRBJ2-1, with 9 positions matching TRBD2. Germline CDR1 is DFQATT and CDR2 is SNEGSKA (reference sequence). CDR3 length: 17 amino acids. V shed 0 bases and J 2 bases; nucleotides not matched to a gene: 8. The CDR3 DNA follows: TGCAGTGCTAGAGATGGAGGGCGGGAGGGTCCCTACAATGAGCAGTTCTTC. Translating gives CSARDGGREGPYNEQFF.

This rearrangement joins TRBV24-1 to TRBJ2-3; D gene uncertain. Germline CDR1 and CDR2: KGHDR and SFDVKD. Trimming shortened V by 7 bases and J by 2 bases, and 9 bases separated the two germline ends. The CDR3 is 13 amino acids. The CDR3 sequence is CATREQYTDTQYF. DNA for the CDR3: TGTGCCACCAGGGAACAGTACACAGATACGCAGTATTTT.

The V and J genes are TRBV20-1 and TRBJ1-6, with TRBD1 identical over 9 bases. CDR3 length equals 17 residues. Germline assignment: CDR1 DFQATT and CDR2 SNEGSKA (reference sequence). Trimming at V came to 0 bases and at J to 10 bases, leaving 13 bases not matched to a gene. The CDR3 protein is CSARDPARGQGKSPLHF. CDR3 nucleotides: TGCAGTGCTAGAGACCCCGCGCGGGGACAGGGAAAATCACCCCTCCACTTT.

This clonotype turned up a few times. The V call is TRBV10-3, the J call TRBJ1-2; D gene ambiguous. The germline V gene has CDR1 ENHRY and CDR2 SYGVKD. V lost 6 bases and J lost 2, with 10 bases in between. There are 13 residues in the CDR3. In DNA form, the CDR3 reads TGTGCCATCAGACAAGACGGGAACTATGGCTACACCTTC. This gives the protein CAIRQDGNYGYTF.

The chain combines TRBV20-1 with TRBJ1-1; D is ambiguous. With 0 bases removed from V and 0 bases from J, the gap between germline ends came to 8 bases. The CDR3 totals 14 residues. CDR1 is DFQATT, CDR2 SNEGSKA, per germline (reference sequence). CDR3 DNA: TGCAGTGCTAGAGACAGACACATGAACACTGAAGCTTTCTTT. It translates to CSARDRHMNTEAFF.

Judged by abundance, this clonotype is large. This chain uses TRBV6-1 with TRBJ2-7; D might be TRBD2 (6 bases). The CDR3 is made up of 12 amino acids. Per the germline V gene, CDR1 is MNHNS and CDR2 is SASEGT. Trimming pared 7 bases from V and 4 bases from J, leaving 11 bases between. CDR3 DNA: TGTGCCAGCACGGAGGGGAGGTACGAGCAGTACTTC. Translating it yields CASTEGRYEQYF.

The chain is built from TRBV30 and TRBJ1-2, with D possibly matching TRBD1 (5 bases). Germline lookup yields CDR1 GTSNPN and CDR2 SVGIG (reference sequence). The germline V and J ends were trimmed by 0 bases and 2 bases, with 13 bases remaining between them. This CDR3 is 15 amino acids long. The CDR3 sequence: CAWSVIGRGNYGYTF. In DNA form, the CDR3 reads TGTGCCTGGAGTGTTATAGGGAGGGGAAACTATGGCTACACCTTC.

The chain joins TRBV20-1 to TRBJ2-7; 11 bases map to TRBD2. The germline gives CDR1 DFQATT, CDR2 SNEGSKA (reference sequence). CDR3 length: 16 residues. V gave up 1 base and J gave up 1 base; unmatched junction bases: 6. CDR3 sequence reads: CSARGTSGRSSYEQYF. CDR3 coding DNA: TGCAGTGCTAGAGGCACTAGCGGGAGATCGTCCTACGAGCAGTACTTC.

The CDR3 region has the DNA TGCAGCGTTGAAGGGCAGTCACCCTATGGCTACACCTTC. Translated, it gives CSVEGQSPYGYTF. The chain recombines TRBV29-1 with TRBJ1-2; no clear D. Germline V lookup: CDR1 SQVTM, CDR2 ANQGSEA. Trimming cost V 1 base and J 4 bases, with 10 bases left between them. This CDR3 comprises 13 residues.

The rearrangement joins TRBV2 to TRBJ2-7; 7 bases fit TRBD1. Germline CDR1 SNHLY, CDR2 FYNNEI. This CDR3 comprises 13 residues. With 6 bases clipped from V and 3 bases from J, the junction kept 5 bases outside the gene matches. CDR3 protein: CASRRDRIYEQYF. The CDR3 DNA is TGTGCCAGCAGGAGGGACAGAATCTACGAGCAGTACTTC.

This clonotype was seen a few times. This rearrangement joins TRBV6-4 to TRBJ1-2; no firm D call. Germline loops: CDR1 MRHNA, CDR2 SNTAGT. Trimming took 0 bases from V and 7 from J, leaving 9 bases between them. The CDR3 contains 13 residues. CDR3 DNA: TGTGCCAGCAGTGACTCGAAGGGAAGTGGCTACACCTTC. Translated: CASSDSKGSGYTF.

By its share, this clonotype is medium-sized. V and J are TRBV7-9 and TRBJ1-5; TRBD1 might be the D (6 bases). The CDR3 is 14 amino acids. Germline V gives CDR1 SEHNR, CDR2 FQNEAQ (reference sequence). Trimming took 1 base from V and 9 from J, leaving 13 bases between them. The CDR3 loop reads CASSLDQGSGPQHF. The DNA for the CDR3 is TGTGCCAGCAGCTTAGACCAGGGGAGTGGGCCCCAGCATTTT.

This clonotype is labeled medium-sized. V is TRBV24-1 and J is TRBJ1-2; 10 bases line up with TRBD1. The CDR3 totals 14 residues. The ends lost 5 bases at V and 6 bases at J; junction bases unmatched: 5. CDR1 is KGHDR, CDR2 SFDVKD, per germline. The CDR3 protein is CATSADRGLHGYTF. CDR3 in DNA: TGTGCCACCAGTGCTGACAGGGGGCTTCATGGCTACACCTTC.

By sample fraction, this clonotype is medium-sized. The J gene is TRBJ1-5, the V gene TRBV20-1; 7 bases fit TRBD1. The V gene end was trimmed by 3 bases and the J gene end by 2 bases; junction bases not matched to a gene: 10. The CDR3 spans 16 residues. Germline values: CDR1 DFQATT, CDR2 SNEGSKA (reference sequence). The CDR3 protein is CSARRQGVRGNQPQHF. The CDR3 DNA follows: TGCAGTGCTAGGAGACAGGGAGTAAGAGGCAATCAGCCCCAGCATTTT.

The chain uses TRBV20-1 and TRBJ2-1; TRBD2 might be the D (5 bases). Between the trimmed V and J ends, which lost 1 base and 0 bases, there was a span of 13 bases. Germline V CDR1 and CDR2: DFQATT, SNEGSKA (reference sequence). This CDR3 contains 16 residues. CDR3 sequence reads: CSARGYGGYSYNEQFF. CDR3 sequence (DNA): TGCAGTGCTAGAGGGTACGGCGGGTACTCCTACAATGAGCAGTTCTTC.

By share, this clonotype counts as medium-sized. The chain uses TRBV5-5 and TRBJ1-2, with a tentative D call TRBD1 (6 bases). CDR3 length: 18 amino acids. Trimming stripped 2 bases from V and 5 bases from J, with 25 bases between. The germline gives CDR1 SGHKS, CDR2 YYEKEE (reference sequence). CDR3 sequence: CASSFSVGTIRTEYGYTF. The CDR3 DNA sequence: TGTGCCAGCAGCTTTTCGGTCGGGACCATCCGGACAGAATATGGCTACACCTTC.

The chain couples TRBV4-3 to TRBJ1-2, with 9 positions matching TRBD1. V lost 0 bases to trimming and J lost 4 bases; unmatched junction nucleotides: 6. This CDR3 is 16 amino acids long. The germline CDR1 and CDR2 sequences are LGHNA and YSLEER. CDR3 DNA: TGCGCCAGCAGCCAAGATGTGGGACAGGGTACCTATGGCTACACCTTC. This encodes CASSQDVGQGTYGYTF.

The rearrangement joins TRBV7-3 to TRBJ1-1; possible D gene TRBD1, 5 bases. The CDR3 runs 15 residues. Trimming left V 1 base short and J 10 bases short, with 19 bases between. CDR1 SGHTA and CDR2 FQGTGA come from the germline V gene. Written as DNA, the CDR3 is TGTGCCAGCAGCTTAAAGCCGACAGAGCAAAACCGAGCTTTCTTT. This translates into CASSLKPTEQNRAFF.

The rearrangement links TRBV19 to TRBJ2-2; a weak D match, TRBD1 (7 bases). The germline V gene encodes CDR1 LNHDA and CDR2 SQIVND (reference sequence). The CDR3 sequence is 17 residues long. The ends were cut back, 3 bases at V and 5 bases at J, with 19 bases in the middle. The CDR3 coding sequence is TGTGCCAGTAGTATTAAGTGGGGTCAGGGGGGTACCGGGGAGCTGTTTTTT. It encodes CASSIKWGQGGTGELFF.

This clonotype showed up just a few times. The V and J genes are TRBV6-1 and TRBJ2-3, with D unresolved. The germline V gene encodes CDR1 MNHNS and CDR2 SASEGT. V was pared by 7 bases and J by 6 bases, with 20 bases between. The CDR3 has 15 residues. The CDR3 nucleotides are TGTGCCAGCAATCAAGATGGGGTAGGAGCGGATACGCAGTATTTT. Translating it yields CASNQDGVGADTQYF.